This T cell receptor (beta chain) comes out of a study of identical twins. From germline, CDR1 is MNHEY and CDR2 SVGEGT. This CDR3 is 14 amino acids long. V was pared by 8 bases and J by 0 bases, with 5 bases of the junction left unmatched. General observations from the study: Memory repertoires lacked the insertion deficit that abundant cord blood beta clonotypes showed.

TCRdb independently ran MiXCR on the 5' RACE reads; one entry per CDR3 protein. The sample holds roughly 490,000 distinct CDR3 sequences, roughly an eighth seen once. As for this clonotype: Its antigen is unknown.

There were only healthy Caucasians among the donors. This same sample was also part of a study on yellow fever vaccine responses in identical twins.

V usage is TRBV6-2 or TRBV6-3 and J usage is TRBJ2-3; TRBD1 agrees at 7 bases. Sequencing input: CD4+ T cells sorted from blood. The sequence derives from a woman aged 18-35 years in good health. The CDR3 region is CASGGQASTDTQYF. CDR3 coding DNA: TGTGCCAGCGGAGGACAGGCCAGCACAGATACGCAGTATTTT.